This T cell receptor (beta chain) was identified during a study of cytomegalovirus exposure and HLA in healthy donors. In the case of this clone: Its antigen is unknown.

This table comes from immunoSEQ multiplex PCR, and its TCRdb copy is limited to in-frame clones, with some not included. The sample shows 90,000 to 150,000 clones, approximately 88% of them seen only once. CDR1 is SGHKS, CDR2 YYEKEE, per germline (reference sequence). The CDR3 loop spans 14 amino acids. V dropped 2 bases and J dropped 7 bases, with 10 bases sitting between them. Study-level findings and limits: Most sequenced TCRs were rare (though some public TCRs occurred in many donors). A list of approximately 150 TCR beta chains associated with cytomegalovirus was given.

This TCR derives from a woman between 18 and 30 years old in good health and CMV-seropositive. The V call is TRBV5-5, the J call TRBJ1-6; D possibly corresponds to TRBD1 (6 bases). Sequenced sample: PBMCs. The CDR3, as DNA: TGTGCCAGCAGCTTACGACAGGAAAATTCACCCCTCCACTTT. Translated, it gives CASSLRQENSPLHF.